The next 32 T cell receptor beta chains were all read from a single sample in a study of read filtering for tumor transcriptome and immune sequencing. From about 400 ng of RNA, a library with molecular barcoded alpha/delta and beta/gamma adaptors was made. TCRdb ran MiXCR on the reads and lists one entry per CDR3 protein. Here the sample spans 35,000 to 40,000 distinct CDR3 sequences, around 13% being singletons. Sample: a population of CD138-negative cells sorted from bone marrow. Receptor source: a donor aged 40 or older with multiple myeloma.

The table lists this clonotype with many counts. The chain combines TRBV7-3 with TRBJ2-3; a weak D match, TRBD2 (6 bases). Germline CDR1 reads SGHTA; CDR2 reads FQGTGA. V lost 3 bases, J lost 1 base, and 8 bases lay in between. The CDR3 runs to 14 residues. The CDR3, as DNA: TGTGCCAGCAGCTTGCGGGGAGGCACAGATACGCAGTATTTT. It translates to CASSLRGGTDTQYF.

This clonotype was seen ten or more times. The genes are TRBV11-2 and TRBJ2-1; TRBD2 is a possible D gene (5 bases). The CDR3 extends over 12 amino acids. CDR1 SGHAT and CDR2 FQNNGV come from the germline V gene. Trimming stripped 1 base from V and 7 bases from J, with 5 bases between. The CDR3 spells CASSLAGNEQFF. CDR3 sequence (DNA): TGTGCCAGCAGCTTAGCGGGGAATGAGCAGTTCTTC.

The J gene is TRBJ1-2, the V gene TRBV7-9, with D unresolved. The V gene lost 5 bases and the J gene lost 7 bases, with 17 bases spanning the gap. Per germline, CDR1 SEHNR and CDR2 FQNEAQ (reference sequence). There are 14 residues in the CDR3. CDR3 DNA: TGTGCCAGCAGCCCCGAAACTAGGTCGGCTGGCTACACCTTC. Translating it yields CASSPETRSAGYTF.

This chain links TRBV28 with TRBJ2-1, with 7 bases matching TRBD2. With 6 bases clipped from V and 9 bases from J, the junction kept 14 bases outside the gene matches. This CDR3 comprises 15 residues. Germline V CDR1 and CDR2: MDHEN, SYDVKM. This CDR3 is CASRGWGGGTGEQFF. CDR3 nucleotides: TGTGCCAGCAGGGGGTGGGGGGGTGGTACAGGTGAGCAGTTCTTC. Drawing the rest from reference TRBV28 and TRBJ2-1, the complete variable domain is DVKVTQSSRYLVKRTGEKVFLECVQDMDHENMFWYRQDPGLGLRLIYFSYDVKMKEKGDIPEGYSVSREKKERFSLILESASTNQTSMYLCASRGWGGGTGEQFFGPGTRLTVL.

This clonotype was observed many times. The J gene is TRBJ2-7, the V gene TRBV25-1, with D uncertain. This CDR3 contains 14 residues. Per the germline V gene, CDR1 is MGHDK and CDR2 is SYGVNS. Trimming removed 8 bases from V and 4 bases from J, with 18 bases in between. In DNA, the CDR3 is TGTGCCAGCCGAAGTGCTCGGGCTCCTTACGAGCAGTACTTC. Protein sequence: CASRSARAPYEQYF.

The rearrangement joins TRBV7-2 to TRBJ1-5; 7 positions match TRBD1. Germline CDR1 reads SGHTA; CDR2 reads FQGNSA. The CDR3 length is 15 residues. J lost 4 bases, V lost 4 bases, and 7 bases had no gene match. CDR3 DNA: TGTGCCAGCAGCTCCGACAGGGCGGTTAATCAGCCCCAGCATTTT. Amino acids: CASSSDRAVNQPQHF.

Many counts were recorded for this clonotype. The chain is built from TRBV29-1 and TRBJ1-2; D gene uncertain. The V and J ends lost 0 bases and 8 bases respectively, with 10 bases between them. The germline CDR1 and CDR2 sequences are SQVTM and ANQGSEA. The CDR3 length is 12 residues. The CDR3 DNA sequence: TGCAGCGTTGAAGATCGGCAGGCAGGCTACACCTTC. Its protein is CSVEDRQAGYTF.

This clonotype showed up many times. The J gene is TRBJ2-5, the V gene TRBV29-1; 11 bases are a match to TRBD1. The CDR3 is 15 residues long. Germline values: CDR1 SQVTM, CDR2 ANQGSEA. V trimming: 3 bases; J trimming: 2 bases; junction bases outside the gene matches: 5. The chain's CDR3 is CSVDTGTGGQETQYF. CDR3 DNA: TGCAGCGTTGATACCGGGACAGGGGGGCAAGAGACCCAGTACTTC.

Comment on this clonotype: A much larger clonotype is one base distant, so this may be a read error. The gene calls are TRBV20-1 and TRBJ2-7, with D possibly being TRBD1 (6 bases). CDR3 size: 14 residues. Germline-derived CDR1 and CDR2 are DFQATT and SNEGSKA (reference sequence). V was cut by 0 bases and J by 5 bases, with 14 bases left in between. This CDR3 is CSAREPRGVNEQYF. The CDR3 DNA follows: TGCAGTGCTAGAGAACCCAGGGGAGTGAACGAGCAGTACTTC.

Concerning this clonotype itself: The junction does not match germline at one end; this may be a read error. This rearrangement joins TRBV11-2 to TRBJ2-1, with D tentatively TRBD1 (5 bases). In germline, CDR1 is SGHAT, CDR2 FQNNGV. The CDR3 is 15 residues long. CDR3 nucleotides: TGTGCCAGCAGCTTAGGGTTGGGGCCGTACAATGAGCAGTTTTTC. It specifies CASSLGLGPYNEQFF.

This clonotype has at least ten counts. The genes are TRBV4-1 and TRBJ2-4; the match to TRBD2 covers 15 bases. The V gene's germline CDR1 is MGHRA and CDR2 YSYEKL. The CDR3 is 16 amino acids. With V trimmed by 4 bases and J by 7 bases, 5 bases remained unmatched. CDR3: CASSLGLAGGPNIQYF. DNA of the CDR3: TGCGCCAGCAGCCTAGGACTAGCGGGAGGGCCGAACATTCAGTACTTC.

This clonotype was counted only a few times. The CDR3 sequence is CASSLGLAHGDTQYF. The CDR3 bases are TGTGCCAGCAGCTTAGGGCTAGCGCATGGAGATACGCAGTATTTT. The V call is TRBV7-2, the J call TRBJ2-3; D is possibly TRBD2 (6 bases). Trimming removed 1 base at V and 5 bases at J, with 13 bases between. The CDR3 consists of 15 residues. The germline V gene encodes CDR1 SGHTA and CDR2 FQGNSA.

This clonotype was observed at least ten times. This rearrangement joins TRBV12-3 or TRBV12-4 to TRBJ2-3; tentatively, D is TRBD2 (6 bases). The V end lost 6 bases, the J end lost 0 bases, and 10 bases lay between the germline ends. There are 14 residues in the CDR3. The CDR3 reads CASSASVSTDTQYF. DNA of the CDR3: TGTGCCAGCAGCGCTAGCGTTAGCACAGATACGCAGTATTTT.

This clonotype turned up a few times. J is TRBJ2-2 and V is TRBV18; no clear D gene. Trimming took 1 base from V and 5 from J, leaving 8 bases between them. This CDR3 is 14 amino acids long. Per germline, CDR1 KGHSH and CDR2 LQKENI. This chain's CDR3 is CASSPLTSTGELFF. The CDR3 nucleotides read TGTGCCAGCTCACCACTGACATCTACCGGGGAGCTGTTTTTT.

This clonotype was detected many times. The CDR3 bases are TGTGCCAGCACCAGAGGGGCGGGGGTCGGCAATCAGCCCCAGCATTTT. Protein product: CASTRGAGVGNQPQHF. This chain links TRBV6-2 or TRBV6-3 with TRBJ1-5; tentative D call: TRBD1 (5 bases). Germline lookup yields CDR1 MNHEY and CDR2 SVGEGT. Deletions cut 7 bases from V and 2 bases from J, with 18 bases between. This CDR3 has 16 residues.

By share, this clonotype counts as medium-sized. The rearrangement links TRBV2 to TRBJ1-3, with a tentative D call TRBD1 (6 bases). Germline CDR1 is SNHLY and CDR2 is FYNNEI. The ends were cut back, 1 base at V and 0 bases at J, with 13 bases in the middle. The CDR3 runs 17 residues. In DNA form, the CDR3 reads TGTGCCAGCAGTGAAGAAGGAGGGGGTTTCTCTGGAAACACCATATATTTT. This codes for CASSEEGGGFSGNTIYF.

This clonotype has ten or more counts. V usage is TRBV5-1 and J usage is TRBJ1-4, with 9 bases aligning to TRBD1. V lost 4 bases and J lost 6; bases outside the gene matches: 7. The CDR3 is 15 residues long. Germline V gives CDR1 SGHRS, CDR2 YFSETQ. The DNA of the CDR3 is TGCGCCAGCAGCCCACAGGGGGCGCGGGATGAAAAACTGTTTTTT. It translates to CASSPQGARDEKLFF.

In its sample, this clonotype was seen many times. V and J are TRBV5-1 and TRBJ1-5; no firm D call. The germline V gene has CDR1 SGHRS and CDR2 YFSETQ. The CDR3 runs 13 residues. Trimming shortened V by 4 bases and J by 6 bases, and 11 bases separated the two germline ends. Here the CDR3 DNA reads TGCGCCAGCAGCGCGGCCGTCGGTCAGCCCCAGCATTTT. The encoded protein is CASSAAVGQPQHF.

This clonotype was recorded at least ten times. The CDR3 here is CASSPWTSGSRVNNEQFF. CDR3 nucleotide sequence: TGTGCCAGCAGCCCTTGGACTAGCGGGAGTAGGGTGAACAATGAGCAGTTCTTC. V and J are TRBV7-2 and TRBJ2-1; 13 nucleotides match TRBD2. J was trimmed by 5 bases and V by 5 bases; bases with no gene match: 12. CDR3 size: 18 residues. Germline-derived CDR1 and CDR2 are SGHTA and FQGNSA.

This clonotype was seen ten or more times. The chain carries TRBV7-2 and TRBJ2-5; D remains ambiguous. Germline loops: CDR1 SGHTA, CDR2 FQGNSA. CDR3 length: 12 residues. With 1 base removed from V and 5 bases from J, the gap between germline ends came to 5 bases. CDR3 in amino acids: CASSLVMETQYF. The CDR3 bases are TGTGCCAGCAGCTTAGTTATGGAGACCCAGTACTTC. The full variable domain, completed using reference TRBV7-2 and TRBJ2-5, is GAGVSQSPSNKVTEKGKDVELRCDPISGHTALYWYRQSLGQGLEFLIYFQGNSAPDKSGLPSDRFSAERTGGSVSTLTIQRTQQEDSAVYLCASSLVMETQYFGPGTRLLVL.

A note on this clonotype: A much larger clone lies a single base off, so this may be a read error. J is TRBJ1-4 and V is TRBV28; no clear D. Looked up from germline, CDR1 is MDHEN and CDR2 is SYDVKM. The CDR3 is made up of 14 amino acids. This CDR3 is CASSYDGTNGKLFF. The CDR3 nucleotides are TGTGCCAGCAGTTATGATGGAACTAATGGAAAACTGTTTTTT.

This clonotype was seen repeatedly, ten times or more. The CDR3 loop reads CASRQTGYEAFF. CDR3 nucleotide sequence: TGCGCCAGCAGGCAGACAGGGTACGAAGCTTTCTTT. The rearrangement uses TRBV5-1 and TRBJ1-1, with TRBD1 matching 7 bases. J lost 8 bases, V lost 5 bases, and 6 bases had no gene match. The CDR3 consists of 12 residues. The germline CDR1 and CDR2 sequences are SGHRS and YFSETQ.

The chain links TRBV11-2 to TRBJ2-1; D remains ambiguous. CDR1 and CDR2 from the germline V gene are SGHAT and FQNNGV. V was shortened by 3 bases and J by 6 bases, with 27 bases between the two germline ends. The CDR3 runs 19 residues. CDR3 residues: CASSLPMAQISRLINEQFF. In DNA, the CDR3 is TGTGCCAGCAGCTTGCCCATGGCCCAAATTTCCCGCTTGATCAATGAGCAGTTCTTC.

The J gene is TRBJ2-3, the V gene TRBV9, with 10 bases aligning to TRBD2. The germline V gene has CDR1 SGDLS and CDR2 YYNGEE. V lost 0 bases to trimming and J lost 3 bases; unmatched junction nucleotides: 4. The CDR3 extends over 16 amino acids. The CDR3 nucleotides are TGTGCCAGCAGCGTAGGGGCTAGCGGGAGAACAGATACGCAGTATTTT. Protein product: CASSVGASGRTDTQYF. The full variable domain, in which reference TRBV9 and TRBJ2-3 provide the parts outside the CDR3, is DSGVTQTPKHLITATGQRVTLRCSPRSGDLSVYWYQQSLDQGLQFLIQYYNGEERAKGNILERFSAQQFPDLHSELNLSSLELGDSALYFCASSVGASGRTDTQYFGPGTRLTVL.

This clonotype showed up many times. The chain is built from TRBV27 and TRBJ1-1; D perhaps matches TRBD1 (6 bases). V gave up 6 bases and J gave up 3 bases, with 14 bases separating them. The CDR3 has 14 residues. Germline V lookup: CDR1 MNHEY, CDR2 SMNVEV (reference sequence). For the CDR3, the DNA is TGTGCCAGCAGACCGGGACAAACACACACTGAAGCTTTCTTT. As protein: CASRPGQTHTEAFF.

J is TRBJ2-1 and V is TRBV10-1, with 7 bases lining up with TRBD1. The CDR3 loop spans 15 amino acids. Trimming took 6 bases from V and 0 from J; bases not matched to a gene: 5. CDR1 is WNHNN, CDR2 SYGVQD, per germline (reference sequence). CDR3 residues: CASSDRAGSYNEQFF. The CDR3 DNA reads as TGCGCCAGCAGCGACAGGGCCGGCTCCTACAATGAGCAGTTCTTC.

Only a few counts were recorded for this clonotype. A much larger clone sits a single nucleotide away, making a read error possible. The genes are TRBV5-5 and TRBJ2-2; TRBD1 matches at 7 bases. Unmatched junction bases numbered 9, after V lost 4 bases and J lost 3 bases. Germline V gene sequence: CDR1 SGHKS, CDR2 YYEKEE (reference sequence). The CDR3 contains 16 residues. CDR3 coding DNA: TGTGCCAGCAGCGGCCGGACAGGCGCGGACACCGGGGAGCTGTTTTTT. This encodes CASSGRTGADTGELFF.

The V call is TRBV15, the J call TRBJ2-7, with a weak D call TRBD1 (6 bases). From germline, CDR1 is LNHNV and CDR2 YYDKDF (reference sequence). V lost 0 bases, J lost 2 bases, and 11 bases lay in between. The CDR3 has 15 residues. In nucleotides, the CDR3 is TGTGCCACCAGCAGAGAGTCGGGACAAGCCTACGAGCAGTACTTC. Its protein product is CATSRESGQAYEQYF.

In this sample, this clonotype is medium-sized. The V call is TRBV10-3, the J call TRBJ1-5, with D tentatively TRBD1 (5 bases). Germline V CDR1 and CDR2: ENHRY, SYGVKD. V gave up 10 bases and J gave up 0 bases, with 13 bases separating them. This CDR3 has 14 amino acids. CDR3 amino acids: CASNTGDSNQPQHF. The DNA of the CDR3 is TGTGCCAGCAATACAGGTGATAGCAATCAGCCCCAGCATTTT.

This clonotype turned up a few times. The chain employs TRBV4-3 and TRBJ1-4; possible D gene TRBD1, 6 bases. CDR1 LGHNA and CDR2 YSLEER come from the germline V gene. The CDR3 runs 14 residues. V was trimmed by 4 bases and J by 8 bases, leaving 14 bases between them. The CDR3 here is CASSPRAGVEKLFF. The CDR3 DNA sequence: TGCGCCAGCAGCCCACGGGCAGGGGTCGAAAAACTGTTTTTT.

This clonotype was detected many times. The V call is TRBV4-1, the J call TRBJ2-1, with 7 positions matching TRBD2. From germline, CDR1 is MGHRA and CDR2 YSYEKL. V shed 4 bases, J shed 11 bases, and the junction held 8 bases outside the gene matches. CDR3 length: 13 residues. CDR3 sequence reads: CASSLTAGSQQFF. The CDR3 DNA reads TGCGCCAGCAGCCTTACAGCGGGGTCTCAGCAGTTCTTC.

This clonotype showed up many times. The chain is built from TRBV6-1 and TRBJ2-5; 7 bases align to TRBD1. Trimming at V came to 4 bases and at J to 4 bases, leaving 9 bases not matched to a gene. The germline CDR1 and CDR2 sequences are MNHNS and SASEGT. The CDR3 is 15 amino acids. DNA of the CDR3: TGTGCCAGCAGTGGACGCCGGGACAGAGCAGAGACCCAGTACTTC. As protein: CASSGRRDRAETQYF.